The table lists the clone carrying this T cell receptor beta chain with a count of one. These data are taken from a study of cytomegalovirus exposure and HLA in healthy donors. Primers included in the PCR were 60 Vbeta and 13 Jbeta primers. Measured with immunoSEQ multiplex PCR; TCRdb has only the in-frame clones, and not every one. The data contain around 160,000 clones, roughly 80% of them singletons. Trimming cost V 2 bases and J 5 bases, with 13 bases left between them. In germline, CDR1 is MNHNY, CDR2 SVGAGI (reference sequence). The CDR3 spans 14 residues. The TCR sequence derives from a male donor in good health and CMV-seronegative. Sequencing used PBMCs. The chain employs TRBV6-6 and TRBJ2-7, with D possibly matching TRBD1 (6 bases). The CDR3 region is CASSYQTPGDEQYF. CDR3 nucleotide sequence: TGTGCCAGCAGTTACCAAACCCCAGGGGACGAGCAGTACTTC.